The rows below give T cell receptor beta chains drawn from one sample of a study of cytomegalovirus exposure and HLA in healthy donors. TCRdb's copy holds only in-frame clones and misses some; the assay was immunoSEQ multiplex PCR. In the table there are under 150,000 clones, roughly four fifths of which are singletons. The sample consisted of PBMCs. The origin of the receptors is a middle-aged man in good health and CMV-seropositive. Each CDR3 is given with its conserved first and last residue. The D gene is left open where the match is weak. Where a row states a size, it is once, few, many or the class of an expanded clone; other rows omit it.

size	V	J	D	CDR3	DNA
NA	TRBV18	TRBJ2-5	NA	CASSPFTGDLQETQYF	TGTGCCAGCTCACCATTCACAGGTGACCTCCAAGAGACCCAGTACTTC
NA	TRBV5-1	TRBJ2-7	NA	CASSFQGTYEQYF	TGCGCCAGCAGCTTCCAGGGAACCTACGAGCAGTACTTC
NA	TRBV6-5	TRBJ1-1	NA	CASSASGYTEAFF	TGTGCCAGCAGTGCCTCGGGGTACACTGAAGCTTTCTTT
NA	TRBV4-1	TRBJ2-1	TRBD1	CASSQTPGGPPNEQFF	TGCGCCAGCAGCCAAACCCCAGGGGGCCCCCCGAATGAGCAGTTCTTC
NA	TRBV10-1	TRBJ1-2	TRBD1	CASSDSNRDRGFYGYTF	TGCGCCAGCAGTGATTCAAACCGGGACAGGGGTTTTTATGGCTACACCTTC
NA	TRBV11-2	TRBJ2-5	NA	CASSPLDRQETQYF	TGTGCCAGCAGCCCCCTGGACAGACAAGAGACCCAGTACTTC
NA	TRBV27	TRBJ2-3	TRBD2	CASSFLAGGETDTQYF	TGTGCCAGCAGTTTCCTAGCGGGAGGCGAGACAGATACGCAGTATTTT
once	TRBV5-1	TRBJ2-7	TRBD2	CASSWTSGNSYEQYF	TGCGCCAGCAGCTGGACTAGCGGAAACTCCTACGAGCAGTACTTC
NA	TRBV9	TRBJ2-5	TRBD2	CASSVGGLARGQETQYF	TGTGCCAGCAGCGTAGGGGGACTAGCGCGGGGCCAGGAGACCCAGTACTTC
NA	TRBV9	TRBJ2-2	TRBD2	CASSVSGSSFGGELFF	TGTGCCAGCAGCGTTAGCGGGAGTTCCTTCGGCGGGGAGCTGTTTTTT
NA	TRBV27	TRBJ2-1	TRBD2	CANSFLGRLAGGYNEQFF	TGTGCCAACAGTTTCTTAGGAAGGCTAGCGGGAGGTTACAATGAGCAGTTCTTC
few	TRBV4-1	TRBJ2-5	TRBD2	CASSQDWASGGIMQETQYF	TGCGCCAGCAGCCAAGATTGGGCTAGCGGGGGGATAATGCAAGAGACCCAGTACTTC
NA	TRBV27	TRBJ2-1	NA	CASSLRAYNEQFF	TGTGCCAGCAGCCTCCGGGCCTACAATGAGCAGTTCTTC
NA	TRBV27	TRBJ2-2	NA	CASSFRGANTGELFF	TGTGCCAGCAGTTTTCGCGGGGCGAACACCGGGGAGCTGTTTTTT
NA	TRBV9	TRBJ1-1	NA	CASSVSGGMNTEAFF	TGTGCCAGCAGCGTATCGGGGGGGATGAACACTGAAGCTTTCTTT
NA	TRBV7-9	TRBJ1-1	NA	CSSSRGRTEAFF	TGTTCCAGCAGCCGCGGGAGGACTGAAGCTTTCTTT
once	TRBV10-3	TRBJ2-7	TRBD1	CAIRFAGTGGYEQYF	TGTGCCATCAGATTCGCCGGGACAGGAGGCTACGAGCAGTACTTC
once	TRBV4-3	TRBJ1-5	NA	CASSQDGQGNQPQHF	TGCGCCAGCAGCCAAGATGGCCAGGGCAATCAGCCCCAGCATTTT
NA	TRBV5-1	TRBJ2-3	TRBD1	CASSLGPGTGDTDTQYF	TGCGCCAGCAGCTTGGGCCCCGGGACAGGGGACACAGATACGCAGTATTTT
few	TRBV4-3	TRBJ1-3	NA	CASSQGDGNTIYF	TGCGCCAGCAGCCAGGGAGATGGAAACACCATATATTTT
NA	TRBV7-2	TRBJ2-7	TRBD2	CASSLDGRGGYEQYF	TGTGCCAGCAGCTTAGATGGGCGCGGGGGTTACGAGCAGTACTTC
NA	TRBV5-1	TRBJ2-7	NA	CASSLYTSWEIGYEQYF	TGCGCCAGCAGCTTGTATACCTCGTGGGAGATCGGCTACGAGCAGTACTTC
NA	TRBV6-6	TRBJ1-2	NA	CASSNEGLGYGYTF	TGTGCCAGCAGCAACGAGGGACTCGGCTATGGCTACACCTTC
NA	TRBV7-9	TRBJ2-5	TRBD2	CASSPWTSALQETQYF	TGTGCCAGCAGCCCTTGGACTAGCGCCCTCCAAGAGACCCAGTACTTC
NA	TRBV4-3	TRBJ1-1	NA	CASSHPRGDSNTEAFF	TGCGCCAGCAGCCACCCTCGGGGGGATTCGAACACTGAAGCTTTCTTT
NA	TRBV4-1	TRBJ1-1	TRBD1	CASSQRQGALSEAFF	TGCGCCAGCAGCCAGAGACAGGGGGCGTTAAGTGAAGCTTTCTTT
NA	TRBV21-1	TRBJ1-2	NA	CASISRETQGADPFYGYTF	TGTGCCAGCATCTCACGCGAAACCCAGGGGGCTGACCCCTTCTATGGCTACACCTTC
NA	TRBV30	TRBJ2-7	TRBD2	CAWSGGSGGPGEQYF	TGTGCCTGGAGTGGAGGTAGCGGGGGACCAGGCGAGCAGTACTTC
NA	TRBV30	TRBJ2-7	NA	CAWSVEIHEQYF	TGTGCCTGGAGTGTGGAGATCCACGAGCAGTACTTC
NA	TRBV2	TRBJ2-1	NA	CASTGYNEQFF	TGTGCCAGCACGGGTTACAATGAGCAGTTCTTC
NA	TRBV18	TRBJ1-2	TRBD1	CASSLGQGNGYTF	TGTGCCAGCTCACTGGGACAGGGGAATGGCTACACCTTC
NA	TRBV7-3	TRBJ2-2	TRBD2	CASSLNSGGFTGELFF	TGTGCCAGCAGCTTAAACAGCGGGGGATTCACCGGGGAGCTGTTTTTT
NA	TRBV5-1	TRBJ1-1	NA	CASSSRPNGNTEAFF	TGCGCCAGCAGCTCGCGGCCGAATGGAAACACTGAAGCTTTCTTT